Following are 6 T cell receptor beta chains from one sample sequenced in a study of CD8+ T cells in alopecia areata. RNA was extracted and reverse transcribed into cDNA as the sequencing template. Clones were sequenced by immunoSEQ multiplex PCR, and TCRdb holds only the in-frame ones, with some missing. The table records fewer than 350,000 clones, 55% to 70% of them present only once. Treatment here: oral pan-JAK inhibitor, 5-10 mg twice daily. Sample: CD4+ T cells sorted from blood, taken at week 24, from a patient treated with tofacitinib. The receptors here all came from a human donor with alopecia areata.

This clone was seen more than once but under ten times. This chain uses TRBV19 with TRBJ1-4; TRBD1 matches at 7 bases. The V gene end was trimmed by 1 base and the J gene end by 7 bases; junction bases not matched to a gene: 6. Germline-derived CDR1 and CDR2 are LNHDA and SQIVND (reference sequence). The CDR3 consists of 15 residues. CDR3 protein: CASSIGRDSLEKLFF. CDR3 bases: TGTGCCAGTAGTATAGGCCGGGACAGCCTTGAAAAACTGTTTTTT.

This chain uses TRBV29-1 with TRBJ2-3; 7 bases align to TRBD2. With V trimmed by 5 bases and J by 2 bases, 4 bases remained unmatched. The germline gives CDR1 SQVTM, CDR2 ANQGSEA. The CDR3 sequence is 13 residues long. In DNA form, the CDR3 reads TGCAGCGTTAGACTAGCCTACACAGATACGCAGTATTTT. Translated, it gives CSVRLAYTDTQYF.

The chain links TRBV5-4 to TRBJ2-2; 9 bases align to TRBD1. V trimming: 3 bases; J trimming: 0 bases; junction bases outside the gene matches: 6. Germline V gene lookup returns CDR1 SGHNT and CDR2 YYREEE (reference sequence). The CDR3 spans 17 residues. CDR3 in DNA: TGTGCCAGCAGCTCCTCCGGGACAGGGACGAACACCGGGGAGCTGTTTTTT. This sequence encodes CASSSSGTGTNTGELFF. Drawing the rest from reference TRBV5-4 and TRBJ2-2, the complete variable domain is ETGVTQSPTHLIKTRGQQVTLRCSSQSGHNTVSWYQQALGQGPQFIFQYYREEENGRGNFPPRFSGLQFPNYSSELNVNALELDDSALYLCASSSSGTGTNTGELFFGEGSRLTVL.

The chain is built from TRBV29-1 and TRBJ2-7; 7 nucleotides match TRBD1. The CDR3 consists of 13 residues. Trimming took 7 bases from V and 1 from J; bases not matched to a gene: 7. Germline CDR1 reads SQVTM; CDR2 reads ANQGSEA. CDR3 protein: CSARTGASYEQYF. CDR3 nucleotides: TGCAGCGCTCGGACAGGTGCATCCTACGAGCAGTACTTC.

The chain uses TRBV20-1 and TRBJ1-1; 7 positions agree with TRBD1. The ends lost 3 bases at V and 11 bases at J; junction bases unmatched: 6. The CDR3 is 11 amino acids. CDR1 is DFQATT and CDR2 is SNEGSKA in the germline V gene (reference sequence). As DNA, the CDR3 is TGCAGTGCTAGCAAGACAGGGCTGGCTTTCTTT. Translated, it gives CSASKTGLAFF.

The V call is TRBV7-8, the J call TRBJ1-2; D is unclear. Per germline, CDR1 SGHVS and CDR2 FQNEAQ. Trimming shortened V by 5 bases and J by 5 bases, and 21 bases separated the two germline ends. This CDR3 has 16 residues. The CDR3 is CASSPRLVASDYGYTF. CDR3 nucleotide sequence: TGTGCCAGCAGCCCCCGCCTGGTAGCCTCAGATTATGGCTACACCTTC.